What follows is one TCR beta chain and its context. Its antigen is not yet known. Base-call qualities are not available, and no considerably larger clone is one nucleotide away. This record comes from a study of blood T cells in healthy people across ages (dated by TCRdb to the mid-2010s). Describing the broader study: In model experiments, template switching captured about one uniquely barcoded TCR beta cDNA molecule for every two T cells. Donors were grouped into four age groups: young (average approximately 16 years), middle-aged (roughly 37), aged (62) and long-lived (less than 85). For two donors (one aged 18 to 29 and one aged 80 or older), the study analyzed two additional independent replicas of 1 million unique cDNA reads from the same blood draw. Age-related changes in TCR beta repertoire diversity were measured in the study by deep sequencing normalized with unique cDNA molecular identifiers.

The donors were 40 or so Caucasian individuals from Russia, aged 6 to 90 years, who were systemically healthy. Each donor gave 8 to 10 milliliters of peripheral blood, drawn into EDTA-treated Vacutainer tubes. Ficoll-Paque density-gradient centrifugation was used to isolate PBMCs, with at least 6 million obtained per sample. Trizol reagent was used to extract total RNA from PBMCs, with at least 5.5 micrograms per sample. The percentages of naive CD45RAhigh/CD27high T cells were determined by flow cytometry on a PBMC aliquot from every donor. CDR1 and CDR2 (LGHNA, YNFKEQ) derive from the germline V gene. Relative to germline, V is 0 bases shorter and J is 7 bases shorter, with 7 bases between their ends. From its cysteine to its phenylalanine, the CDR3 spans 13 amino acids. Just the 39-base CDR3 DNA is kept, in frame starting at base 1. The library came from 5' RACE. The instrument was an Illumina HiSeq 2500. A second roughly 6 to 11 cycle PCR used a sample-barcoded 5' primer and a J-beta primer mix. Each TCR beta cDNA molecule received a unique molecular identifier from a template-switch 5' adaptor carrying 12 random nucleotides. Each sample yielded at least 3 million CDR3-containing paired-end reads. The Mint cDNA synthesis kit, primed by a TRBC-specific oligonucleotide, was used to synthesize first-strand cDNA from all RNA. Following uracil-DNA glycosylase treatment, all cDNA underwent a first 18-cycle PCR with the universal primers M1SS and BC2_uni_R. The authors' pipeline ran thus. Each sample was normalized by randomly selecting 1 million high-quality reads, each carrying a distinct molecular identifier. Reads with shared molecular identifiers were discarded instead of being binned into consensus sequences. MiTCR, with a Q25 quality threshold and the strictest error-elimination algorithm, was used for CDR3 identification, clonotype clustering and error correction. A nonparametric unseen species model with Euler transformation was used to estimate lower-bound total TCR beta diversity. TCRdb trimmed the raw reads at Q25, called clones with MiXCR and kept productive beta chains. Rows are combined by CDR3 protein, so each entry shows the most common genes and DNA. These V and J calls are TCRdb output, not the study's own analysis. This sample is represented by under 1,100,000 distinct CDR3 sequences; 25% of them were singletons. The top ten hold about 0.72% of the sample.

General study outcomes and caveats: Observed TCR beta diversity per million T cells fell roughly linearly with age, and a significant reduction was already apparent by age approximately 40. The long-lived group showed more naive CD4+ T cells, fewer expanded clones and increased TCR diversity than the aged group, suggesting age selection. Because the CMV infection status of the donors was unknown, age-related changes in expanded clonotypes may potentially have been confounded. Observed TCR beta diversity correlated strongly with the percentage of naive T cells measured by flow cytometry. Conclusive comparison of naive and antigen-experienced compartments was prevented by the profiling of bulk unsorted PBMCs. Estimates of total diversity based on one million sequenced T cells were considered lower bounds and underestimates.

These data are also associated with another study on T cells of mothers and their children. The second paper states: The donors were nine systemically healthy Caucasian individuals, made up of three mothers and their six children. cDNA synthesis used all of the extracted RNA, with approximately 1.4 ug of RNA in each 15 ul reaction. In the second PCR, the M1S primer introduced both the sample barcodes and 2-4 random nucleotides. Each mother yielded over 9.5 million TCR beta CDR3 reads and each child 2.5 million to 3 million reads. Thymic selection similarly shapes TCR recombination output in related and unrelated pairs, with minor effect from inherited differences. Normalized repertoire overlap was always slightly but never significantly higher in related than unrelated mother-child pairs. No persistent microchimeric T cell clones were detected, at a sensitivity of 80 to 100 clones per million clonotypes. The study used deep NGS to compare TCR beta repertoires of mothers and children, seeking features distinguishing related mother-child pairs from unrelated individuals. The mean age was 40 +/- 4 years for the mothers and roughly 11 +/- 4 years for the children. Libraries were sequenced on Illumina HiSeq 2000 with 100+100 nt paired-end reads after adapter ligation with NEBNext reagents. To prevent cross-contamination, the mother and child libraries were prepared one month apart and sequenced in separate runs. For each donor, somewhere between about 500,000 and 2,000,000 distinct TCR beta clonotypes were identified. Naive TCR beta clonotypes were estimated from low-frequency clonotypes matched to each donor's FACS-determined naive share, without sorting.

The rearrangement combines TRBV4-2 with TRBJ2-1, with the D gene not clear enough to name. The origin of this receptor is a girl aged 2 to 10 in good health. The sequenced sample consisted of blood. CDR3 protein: CASSQDPFNEQFF. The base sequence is TGTGCCAGCAGCCAAGATCCCTTTAATGAGCAGTTCTTC.